Listed below are T cell receptor beta chains from one sample, sequenced in a study of blood T cell repertoires in COVID-19. Sequencing was performed with immunoSEQ multiplex PCR; in TCRdb, only in-frame clones are kept and a portion is missing. Found here are 250,000 or so clones, 88% of them singletons; the top ten hold about 3.1%. Sequencing input: PBMCs or T cells enriched from blood (not recorded which). Receptor source: a middle-aged woman who had been exposed to COVID-19. The CDR3 runs from the conserved cysteine through the conserved F or W. The order of the fields is clone size, V gene, J gene, D gene, CDR3 DNA, CDR3 protein. The D gene is left open where the match is weak. The size of a clone is reported for some rows only, either as once, few or many, or as a class for expanded clones.

>.|TRBV6-5|TRBJ1-4|TRBD1
TGTGCCAGCAGTACCGGGACAGAAAATGAAAAACTGTTTTTT
CASSTGTENEKLFF
>once|TRBV12-3/TRBV12-4|TRBJ1-2|.
TGTGCCAGCAGTTATGATAGGAGGGGCGGCTACACCTTC
CASSYDRRGGYTF
>.|TRBV30|TRBJ1-2|TRBD1
TGTGCCTGGAGTGTTTCGACAGGGAACTATGGCTACACCTTC
CAWSVSTGNYGYTF
>once|TRBV18|TRBJ2-7|.
TGTGCCAGCTCACCAAGGGGCCAGGGTTTATTGGGCTCCTACGAGCAGTACTTC
CASSPRGQGLLGSYEQYF
>.|TRBV11-2|TRBJ2-4|TRBD1
TGTGCCAGCAGCGCTGGGACAGGGCAGAACATTCAGTACTTC
CASSAGTGQNIQYF
>.|TRBV19|TRBJ1-6|.
TGTGCCAGTAGTCCCCGGCCGACACGTTCACCCCTCCACTTT
CASSPRPTRSPLHF
>.|TRBV3-1/TRBV3-2|TRBJ2-3|.
TGTGCCAGCAGCTTGCGCCATTCCGATACGCAGTATTTT
CASSLRHSDTQYF
>.|TRBV18|TRBJ2-3|TRBD2
TGTGCCAGCTCACCGTCTAGCGGGAGCGAGGCAGATACGCAGTATTTT
CASSPSSGSEADTQYF
>.|TRBV7-2|TRBJ1-2|.
TGTGCCAGCAGCTCACCCGTAAACCTGGGGGGGTATGGCTACACCTTC
CASSSPVNLGGYGYTF
>.|TRBV6-5|TRBJ1-5|.
TGTGCCAGCAGTTACTCGACGGGTGAGCCCCAGCATTTT
CASSYSTGEPQHF
>.|TRBV28|TRBJ1-2|.
TGTGCCAGCAGTTTATCTGGCAGGGCGGATGGCTACACCTTC
CASSLSGRADGYTF
>once|TRBV4-1|TRBJ1-4|.
TGCGCCAGCAGCCAAGGGCAGTGGGAAAAACTGTTTTTT
CASSQGQWEKLFF
>.|TRBV18|TRBJ1-2|TRBD1
TGTGCCAGCTCACCAATTTCGGGACAGGGGGCGGCTAACTATGGCTACACCTTC
CASSPISGQGAANYGYTF
>.|TRBV5-6|TRBJ1-5|TRBD1
TGTGCCAGCAGACAGACAGGGCCCCACAATCAGCCCCAGCATTTT
CASRQTGPHNQPQHF
>.|TRBV14|TRBJ1-6|.
TGTGCCAGCAGCCGACTTGAACCATATTCACCCCTCCACTTT
CASSRLEPYSPLHF
>.|TRBV28|TRBJ1-6|.
TGTGCCAGCAGTTCACAGGGTTTGGGGAATTCACCCCTCCACTTT
CASSSQGLGNSPLHF
>.|TRBV20-1|TRBJ2-7|.
TGCAGTGCCTCACCGGGCGAGCAGTACTTC
CSASPGEQYF
>.|TRBV28|TRBJ2-3|TRBD2
TGTGCCAGCAGTTTTGGACGTATGAGCGGGAGAGGGTCAGATACGCAGTATTTT
CASSFGRMSGRGSDTQYF
>.|TRBV7-3|TRBJ2-3|.
TGTGCCAGCAGCTTCGGGACTCTCTTGACAGATACGCAGTATTTT
CASSFGTLLTDTQYF
>.|TRBV19|TRBJ1-6|.
TGTGCCAGTGGCTCACAGGGAAGCAATTCACCCCTCCACTTT
CASGSQGSNSPLHF
>.|TRBV6-5|TRBJ1-6|TRBD1
TGTGCCAGCAGTTACTCGACGGGACAGGGGGAATCACCCCTCCACTTT
CASSYSTGQGESPLHF
>.|TRBV5-1|TRBJ1-6|TRBD1
TGCGCCAGCAGCCCGGCACAGGGGGTAGGGTCACCCCTCCACTTT
CASSPAQGVGSPLHF
>.|TRBV29-1|TRBJ1-1|.
TGCAGCGGGCGCAGGATGGGGAACACTGAAGCTTTCTTT
CSGRRMGNTEAFF
>once|TRBV24-1|TRBJ1-4|.
TGTGCCACCAGTTTAGGCGCAGGTCCTAATGAAAAACTGTTTTTT
CATSLGAGPNEKLFF
>.|TRBV4-3|TRBJ1-5|.
TGCGCCAGCAGCCAAGAGACGGGGTATCAGCCCCAGCATTTT
CASSQETGYQPQHF
>.|TRBV30|TRBJ2-2|TRBD1
TGTGCCTGGAGCGAGGGGGCGGGCACCGGGGAGCTGTTTTTT
CAWSEGAGTGELFF
>.|TRBV6-5|TRBJ1-5|.
TGTGCCAGCAATAAGGGGGTCAATCAGCCCCAGCATTTT
CASNKGVNQPQHF
>.|TRBV12-5|TRBJ2-5|TRBD2
TGTGCTAGTGGTTTGGGGACTAGCGGGGAAGAGACCCAGTACTTC
CASGLGTSGEETQYF
>.|TRBV27|TRBJ2-3|.
TGTGCCAGCAGTCCCCTCGACCGGGTCACAGATACGCAGTATTTT
CASSPLDRVTDTQYF
>once|TRBV2|TRBJ1-2|TRBD1
TGTGCCAGCAGTGAAACAGGGGGTCCCTATGGCTACACCTTC
CASSETGGPYGYTF
>few|TRBV7-2|TRBJ1-1|.
TGTGCCAGCAGCTCACGGCACGGGAGGGACACTGAAGCTTTCTTT
CASSSRHGRDTEAFF
>.|TRBV7-6|TRBJ2-6|.
TGTGCCAGCAGCCCAGCGCGGGGCTCTGGGGCCAACGTCCTGACTTTC
CASSPARGSGANVLTF
>once|TRBV7-2|TRBJ2-3|.
TGTGCCAGCAGCTCCGACAAGGATAAAGATACGCAGTATTTT
CASSSDKDKDTQYF
>few|TRBV6-2/TRBV6-3|TRBJ1-5|.
TGTGCCAGCAGTAGCCCCCCCACAGCTACCCAGCCCCAGCATTTT
CASSSPPTATQPQHF
>.|TRBV27|TRBJ2-1|TRBD2
TGTGCCAGCAGTCCCGGGACTAGCGGACTCAATGAGCAGTTCTTC
CASSPGTSGLNEQFF
>.|TRBV2|TRBJ1-1|TRBD1
TGTGCCAGCAGTGGGACAGGGGGAAGAACTGAAGCTTTCTTT
CASSGTGGRTEAFF
>.|TRBV12-3/TRBV12-4|TRBJ1-2|.
TGTGCCAGCAGTACCAGAGGAGGTGGCTACACCTTC
CASSTRGGGYTF